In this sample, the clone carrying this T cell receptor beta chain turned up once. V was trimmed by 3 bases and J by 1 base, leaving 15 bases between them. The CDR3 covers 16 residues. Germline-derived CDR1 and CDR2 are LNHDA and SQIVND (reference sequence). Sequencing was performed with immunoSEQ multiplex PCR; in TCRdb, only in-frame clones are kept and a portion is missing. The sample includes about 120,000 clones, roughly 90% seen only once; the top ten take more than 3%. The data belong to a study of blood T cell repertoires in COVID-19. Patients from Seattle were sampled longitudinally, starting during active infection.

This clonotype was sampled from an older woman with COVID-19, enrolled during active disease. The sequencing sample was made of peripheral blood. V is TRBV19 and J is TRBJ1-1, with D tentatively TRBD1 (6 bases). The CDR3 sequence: CASSIWGGLRNTEAFF. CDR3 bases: TGTGCCAGTAGTATCTGGGGGGGCTTGCGGAACACTGAAGCTTTCTTT.